The rows below give T cell receptor beta chains drawn from one sample of a study of CD8+ T cells in alopecia areata. TCRdb's copy holds only in-frame clones and misses some; the assay was immunoSEQ multiplex PCR. The table has about 200,000 clones, more than 55% seen once. The sample here was CD4+ T cells sorted from blood, taken at roughly week 49, from a patient treated with tofacitinib. The receptors derive from a human donor with alopecia areata. The CDR3 runs from the conserved cysteine through the conserved F or W. A D gene is named only where the DNA matches it firmly. Clone size is not always given. Where it is, it says once, few, many or a class for expanded clones.

abundance	v_gene	d_gene	j_gene	len	CDR3aa	CDR3nt
once	TRBV29-1	TRBD1	TRBJ1-2	15	CSVKGQTGENYGYTF	TGCAGCGTCAAGGGCCAGACAGGGGAGAACTATGGCTACACCTTC
NA	TRBV6-6	NA	TRBJ1-4	14	CASSLQGTNEKLFF	TGTGCCAGCAGTCTCCAGGGAACTAATGAAAAACTGTTTTTT
once	TRBV25-1	NA	TRBJ1-6	11	CATGINSPLHF	TGTGCCACTGGAATTAATTCACCCCTCCACTTT
NA	TRBV15	NA	TRBJ2-5	16	CATSRWKGPPQETQYF	TGTGCCACCAGCAGATGGAAGGGACCTCCCCAAGAGACCCAGTACTTC
once	TRBV6-1	NA	TRBJ1-2	13	CASSETGYWGYTF	TGTGCCAGCAGTGAAACGGGGTATTGGGGCTACACCTTC
few	TRBV4-1	TRBD2	TRBJ2-3	17	CASSQERTSGTTDTQYF	TGCGCCAGCAGCCAGGAAAGGACTAGCGGAACCACAGATACGCAGTATTTT
NA	TRBV5-5	TRBD2	TRBJ2-3	16	CASSSQASGGAGTQYF	TGTGCCAGCAGCTCTCAGGCTAGCGGGGGGGCAGGTACGCAGTATTTT
NA	TRBV5-6	NA	TRBJ2-5	14	CASSYPGVKETQYF	TGTGCCAGCAGCTACCCGGGGGTGAAAGAGACCCAGTACTTC
NA	TRBV2	NA	TRBJ2-4	14	CASSEGVAKNIQYF	TGTGCCAGCAGTGAAGGGGTAGCCAAAAACATTCAGTACTTC
few	TRBV4-3	NA	TRBJ1-1	16	CASRSGDGQLNTEAFF	TGCGCCAGCAGATCGGGGGACGGGCAGTTGAACACTGAAGCTTTCTTT
NA	TRBV28	NA	TRBJ2-5	15	CASSQITGSRETQYF	TGTGCCAGCAGTCAAATTACAGGGTCCCGAGAGACCCAGTACTTC
NA	TRBV7-9	NA	TRBJ1-2	13	CASSYTTNYGYTF	TGTGCCAGCAGCTATACAACTAACTATGGCTACACCTTC
NA	TRBV6-5	NA	TRBJ1-1	14	CASSHRGPNTEAFF	TGTGCCAGCAGTCACCGGGGCCCGAACACTGAAGCTTTCTTT
few	TRBV6-1	NA	TRBJ1-1	14	CASRPQGMNTEAFF	TGTGCCAGCAGGCCACAGGGAATGAACACTGAAGCTTTCTTT
few	TRBV9	NA	TRBJ2-3	15	CASSVRGSGTDTQYF	TGTGCCAGCAGCGTAAGGGGCTCGGGCACAGATACGCAGTATTTT
NA	TRBV29-1	TRBD2	TRBJ2-7	12	CSAGGFSYEQYF	TGCAGTGCCGGGGGGTTTTCCTACGAGCAGTACTTC
once	TRBV11-2	NA	TRBJ2-5	13	CASSSNPKETQYF	TGTGCCAGCAGCTCCAACCCTAAGGAGACCCAGTACTTC
NA	TRBV11-2	NA	TRBJ1-6	17	CASSLTLLAGVNSPLHF	TGTGCCAGCAGCCTGACCCTGTTGGCGGGGGTCAATTCACCCCTCCACTTT
NA	TRBV27	NA	TRBJ1-1	14	CASSLRWGPSEAFF	TGTGCCAGCAGTTTAAGGTGGGGTCCCTCTGAAGCTTTCTTT